Below, 8 T cell receptor beta chains from the same sample are listed, as sequenced in a study of T cells in Graves' hyperthyroidism and ophthalmopathy (dated by TCRdb to the late 2010s). The library was made by multiplex PCR. Sequencing was carried out with an Illumina HiSeq 2000. The TCR beta CDR3 regions were amplified from RNA transcripts. The TCR CDR3 was subjected to a first round of RT-PCR using the HTBI primer set and the Qiagen OneStep RT-PCR kit. TCRdb reprocessed the public reads (quality trimming at Q25 with fastp, clone calling with MiXCR) and kept in-frame beta chains. Each CDR3 protein appears once, grouped with its most common genes and DNA. The sample records under 350,000 distinct CDR3 sequences, roughly 13% of which are singletons. The top ten clones comprise around 32% of the sample. The sequencing input was blood. Receptors originate from a woman aged 40-49 years with Graves' ophthalmopathy.

This clonotype was detected many times. The V call is TRBV7-6, the J call TRBJ1-6, with D maybe TRBD1 (5 bases). With 2 bases removed from V and 7 bases from J, the gap between germline ends came to 15 bases. Germline-derived CDR1 and CDR2 are SGHVS and FNYEAQ. The CDR3 consists of 16 residues. CDR3: CASSLMQGGKNSPLHF. The CDR3 DNA is TGTGCCAGCAGCTTAATGCAGGGAGGGAAGAATTCACCCCTCCACTTT.

This clonotype was seen more than once but under ten times. This chain joins TRBV20-1 and TRBJ1-5; a possible D gene is TRBD1 (6 bases). V was pared by 3 bases and J by 3 bases, with 18 bases between. CDR1 and CDR2 (germline): DFQATT, SNEGSKA (reference sequence). The CDR3 is 16 amino acids. CDR3 bases: TGCAGTGCTAGGGGGGGCGGGGGAAGGGTCAATCAGCCCCAGCATTTT. This sequence encodes CSARGGGGRVNQPQHF.

This clonotype showed up just a few times. This sequence joins TRBV4-1 and TRBJ2-5; the match to TRBD2 covers 7 bases. The CDR3 is 16 residues long. CDR1 and CDR2 (germline): MGHRA, YSYEKL. V lost 0 bases and J lost 5; bases outside the gene matches: 9. The CDR3 DNA reads TGCGCCAGCAGCCAAGATCCGGGCGGGGAGGGGGAGACCCAGTACTTC. Translated, it gives CASSQDPGGEGETQYF.

This clonotype was observed a few times. The V call is TRBV24-1, the J call TRBJ2-3; 7 bases match TRBD2. There are 15 residues in the CDR3. Unmatched junction bases numbered 9, after V lost 10 bases and J lost 0 bases. Looked up from germline, CDR1 is KGHDR and CDR2 is SFDVKD. The DNA for the CDR3 is TGTGCCACAGCAGAATCGGGGGGAAGCACAGATACGCAGTATTTT. It specifies CATAESGGSTDTQYF.

This clonotype was observed a few times. This chain connects TRBV6-2 or TRBV6-3 to TRBJ1-1; the match to TRBD1 covers 7 bases. V shed 7 bases and J 3 bases; nucleotides not matched to a gene: 17. Germline CDR1 reads MNHEY; CDR2 reads SVGEGT. The CDR3 runs to 17 residues. CDR3 DNA: TGTGCCAGCAACAAAGGGCGGGACAGCCGGAAGTACACTGAAGCTTTCTTT. It specifies CASNKGRDSRKYTEAFF.

At least ten counts were recorded for this clonotype. The J gene is TRBJ2-1, the V gene TRBV27, with TRBD2 matching 12 bases. V was pared by 7 bases and J by 0 bases, with 4 bases of the junction left unmatched. The CDR3 loop spans 16 amino acids. The germline V gene has CDR1 MNHEY and CDR2 SMNVEV (reference sequence). The CDR3 loop is CASKASGRGSYNEQFF. The CDR3 DNA reads TGTGCCAGCAAGGCTAGCGGGAGGGGCTCCTACAATGAGCAGTTCTTC.

This clonotype was observed many times. V gene TRBV6-1 combines with J gene TRBJ1-1; D unresolved. CDR3 length: 14 amino acids. Between the trimmed V and J ends, which lost 0 bases and 8 bases, there was a span of 13 bases. The germline V gene has CDR1 MNHNS and CDR2 SASEGT. The CDR3 DNA sequence: TGTGCCAGCAGTGAAGCGGGCGGCCAGACCGAAGCTTTCTTT. Its translation: CASSEAGGQTEAFF.

There are many counts of this clonotype. The chain employs TRBV29-1 and TRBJ2-1; 9 bases fit TRBD2. The CDR3 extends over 13 amino acids. The germline gives CDR1 SQVTM, CDR2 ANQGSEA. J lost 3 bases, V lost 7 bases, and 4 bases had no gene match. The CDR3 here is CSGSGGNYNEQFF. In DNA, the CDR3 is TGCAGCGGTAGCGGGGGTAACTACAATGAGCAGTTCTTC.